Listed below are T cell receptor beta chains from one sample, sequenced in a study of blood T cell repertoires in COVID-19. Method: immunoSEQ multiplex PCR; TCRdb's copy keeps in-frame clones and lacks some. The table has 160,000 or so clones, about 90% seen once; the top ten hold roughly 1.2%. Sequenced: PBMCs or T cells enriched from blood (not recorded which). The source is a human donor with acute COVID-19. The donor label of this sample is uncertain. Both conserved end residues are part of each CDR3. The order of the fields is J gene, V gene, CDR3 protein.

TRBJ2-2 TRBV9 CASSVDASGALNTGELFF
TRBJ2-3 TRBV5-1 CASSLVGTDTQYF
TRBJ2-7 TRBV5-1 CASSLRLAYEQYF
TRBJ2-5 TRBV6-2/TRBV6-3 CASSETGEETQYF
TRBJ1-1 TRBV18 CASSPTEGTEAFF
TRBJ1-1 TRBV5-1 CASSLAGGEGTEAFF
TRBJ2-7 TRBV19 CASSIGGGPAYEQYF
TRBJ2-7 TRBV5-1 CASSRPGTSGVEQYF
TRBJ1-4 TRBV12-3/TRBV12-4 CASSLYRGEKLFF
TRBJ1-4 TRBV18 CASSPLTRRGRREKLFF
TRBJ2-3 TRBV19 CASSMAQLDTQYF
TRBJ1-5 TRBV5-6 CASSLGGGGGNQPQHF
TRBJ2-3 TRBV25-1 CASSEYRGEVNTQYF
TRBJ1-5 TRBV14 CASSHQGSGQPQHF
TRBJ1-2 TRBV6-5 CASSFQGSYGYTF
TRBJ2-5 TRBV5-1 CASSSLQGGQETQYF
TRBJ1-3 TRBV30 CALGASYGNTIYF
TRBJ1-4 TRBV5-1 CASSLVGRVGPNEKLFF
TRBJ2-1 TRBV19 CASSQCRECEQFF
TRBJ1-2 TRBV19 CASSIPSPTDLNYGYTF
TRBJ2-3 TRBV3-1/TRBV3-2 CASNEQGKGDTQYF
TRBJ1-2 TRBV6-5 CASSKGTGGDYGYTF
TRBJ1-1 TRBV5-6 CASSFESVAGTEAFF
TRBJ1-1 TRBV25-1 CASSPNRDNTEAFF
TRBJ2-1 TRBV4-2 CASSQDGTSGGHEQFF
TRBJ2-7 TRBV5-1 CASSLQGDGEQYF
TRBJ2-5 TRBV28 CASRNRGRDTDQYF
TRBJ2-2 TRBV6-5 CASSGQGSTGELFF
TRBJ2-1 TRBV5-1 CASSLGQVGYNEQFF
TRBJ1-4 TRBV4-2 CASSQDPGQGREKLFF
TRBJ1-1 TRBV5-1 CASSLYLTGGRKNTEAFF
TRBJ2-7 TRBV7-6 CASSLALAGTGSGDEQYF
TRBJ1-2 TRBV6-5 CASSWDRTANYGYTF
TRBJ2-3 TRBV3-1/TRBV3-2 CASSQGVERGPMDDTQYF
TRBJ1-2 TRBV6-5 CASSQRRGAYGYTF
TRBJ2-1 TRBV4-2 CASSQTTSGGVHEQFF
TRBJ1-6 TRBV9 CASSAQGAPNSPLHF